Listed below are T cell receptor beta chains from one sample, sequenced in a study of T cells after yellow fever vaccination. TCRdb re-derived calls from the 5' RACE reads in MiXCR, one entry per CDR3 protein. The sample contains hundreds of thousands of distinct CDR3 sequences, around 12% of which appear only once. The source material was PBMCs, sampled on the day of the yellow fever booster vaccination. Every receptor here comes from a man aged 25-40 years who received the YFV17D yellow fever vaccine. The CDR3 runs from the conserved cysteine through the conserved F or W. The D gene is left open where the match is weak. Size is stated for part of the rows, as once, few or many counts, or as a class when the clone is expanded.

J gene: TRBJ1-1; clone size: -; D gene: -; V gene: TRBV15; CDR3 protein: CATKERQGTEAFF; CDR3 DNA: TGTGCCACCAAAGAACGGCAGGGCACTGAAGCTTTCTTT
J gene: TRBJ2-1; clone size: few; D gene: TRBD2; V gene: TRBV7-9; CDR3 protein: CASSPTGLAYNEQFF; CDR3 DNA: TGTGCCAGCAGCCCTACGGGACTAGCTTACAATGAGCAGTTCTTC
J gene: TRBJ1-6; clone size: few; D gene: -; V gene: TRBV6-1; CDR3 protein: CASRWGVGVINSPLHF; CDR3 DNA: TGTGCCAGCAGATGGGGGGTCGGGGTGATTAATTCACCCCTCCACTTT
J gene: TRBJ1-2; clone size: many; D gene: -; V gene: TRBV12-3/TRBV12-4; CDR3 protein: CASSSLEGYTF; CDR3 DNA: TGTGCCAGCAGTAGTCTGGAGGGCTACACCTTC
J gene: TRBJ2-7; clone size: -; D gene: TRBD2; V gene: TRBV5-1; CDR3 protein: CASSLDLSGGPYEQYF; CDR3 DNA: TGCGCCAGCAGCTTGGACCTCAGCGGGGGCCCGTACGAGCAGTACTTC
J gene: TRBJ2-7; clone size: few; D gene: -; V gene: TRBV5-6; CDR3 protein: CASSSRLTYEQYF; CDR3 DNA: TGTGCCAGCAGCTCGAGACTAACCTACGAGCAGTACTTC
J gene: TRBJ2-3; clone size: few; D gene: -; V gene: TRBV18; CDR3 protein: CASSARQGDTQYF; CDR3 DNA: TGTGCCAGCTCGGCGCGACAAGGAGATACGCAGTATTTT
J gene: TRBJ1-5; clone size: few; D gene: TRBD1; V gene: TRBV6-2/TRBV6-3; CDR3 protein: CASSYGGGTVGNQPQHF; CDR3 DNA: TGTGCCAGCAGTTACGGAGGGGGCACAGTCGGTAATCAGCCCCAGCATTTT
J gene: TRBJ2-7; clone size: -; D gene: -; V gene: TRBV15; CDR3 protein: CATSRDQVARRTEQYF; CDR3 DNA: TGTGCCACCAGCAGAGATCAGGTAGCGCGGAGAACTGAGCAGTACTTC
J gene: TRBJ1-2; clone size: few; D gene: -; V gene: TRBV5-1; CDR3 protein: CASSSRDRNYGYTF; CDR3 DNA: TGCGCCAGCAGCTCCCGGGACCGAAACTATGGCTACACCTTC
J gene: TRBJ1-5; clone size: -; D gene: TRBD1; V gene: TRBV20-1; CDR3 protein: CSGAGQVSQPQHF; CDR3 DNA: TGCAGTGGAGCGGGACAGGTCTCTCAGCCCCAGCATTTT
J gene: TRBJ1-2; clone size: -; D gene: -; V gene: TRBV5-1; CDR3 protein: CASSGRVGGLYGYTF; CDR3 DNA: TGCGCCAGCAGCGGAAGGGTTGGGGGGCTGTATGGCTACACCTTC
J gene: TRBJ2-1; clone size: few; D gene: -; V gene: TRBV7-9; CDR3 protein: CASSPGTPYNEQFF; CDR3 DNA: TGTGCCAGCAGCCCAGGGACCCCCTACAATGAGCAGTTCTTC
J gene: TRBJ2-6; clone size: -; D gene: -; V gene: TRBV4-3; CDR3 protein: CASSQDGHSGRSGANVLTF; CDR3 DNA: TGCGCCAGCAGCCAAGATGGTCATTCAGGAAGATCTGGGGCCAACGTCCTGACTTTC
J gene: TRBJ2-6; clone size: once; D gene: -; V gene: TRBV9; CDR3 protein: CASSVGGANVLTF; CDR3 DNA: TGTGCCAGCAGCGTAGGGGGGGCCAACGTCCTGACTTTC
J gene: TRBJ1-1; clone size: -; D gene: -; V gene: TRBV19; CDR3 protein: CASSSRALGTEAFF; CDR3 DNA: TGTGCCAGTAGCTCGCGGGCACTTGGCACTGAAGCTTTCTTT
J gene: TRBJ2-1; clone size: -; D gene: -; V gene: TRBV10-3; CDR3 protein: CAISGGGGYYNEQFF; CDR3 DNA: TGTGCCATCAGCGGAGGGGGGGGCTACTACAATGAGCAGTTCTTC
J gene: TRBJ2-7; clone size: few; D gene: TRBD2; V gene: TRBV20-1; CDR3 protein: CSAPSGSSYEQYF; CDR3 DNA: TGCAGTGCTCCTAGCGGGAGTTCCTACGAGCAGTACTTC
J gene: TRBJ2-5; clone size: many; D gene: -; V gene: TRBV21-1; CDR3 protein: CASSPGGPQETQYF; CDR3 DNA: TGTGCCAGCAGCCCGGGAGGTCCTCAAGAGACCCAGTACTTC
J gene: TRBJ2-1; clone size: -; D gene: TRBD1; V gene: TRBV20-1; CDR3 protein: CSARDRGLEQFF; CDR3 DNA: TGCAGTGCTCGGGACAGGGGGCTTGAGCAGTTCTTC
J gene: TRBJ2-6; clone size: -; D gene: -; V gene: TRBV6-5; CDR3 protein: CASSYTRQEKAGANVLTF; CDR3 DNA: TGTGCCAGCAGTTACACGCGACAGGAAAAGGCTGGGGCCAACGTCCTGACTTTC
J gene: TRBJ2-1; clone size: many; D gene: -; V gene: TRBV20-1; CDR3 protein: CSARERVGNEQFF; CDR3 DNA: TGCAGTGCTAGAGAGAGGGTTGGGAATGAGCAGTTCTTC
J gene: TRBJ2-2; clone size: few; D gene: -; V gene: TRBV12-3/TRBV12-4; CDR3 protein: CASGRITTGELFF; CDR3 DNA: TGTGCCAGCGGACGGATAACCACCGGGGAGCTGTTTTTT
J gene: TRBJ2-3; clone size: -; D gene: -; V gene: TRBV2; CDR3 protein: CASSGGDSGTDTQYF; CDR3 DNA: TGTGCCAGCAGTGGGGGAGACAGTGGCACAGATACGCAGTATTTT
J gene: TRBJ1-5; clone size: few; D gene: -; V gene: TRBV3-1; CDR3 protein: CASSQDATGYQPQHF; CDR3 DNA: TGTGCCAGCAGCCAAGATGCAACAGGCTATCAGCCCCAGCATTTT
J gene: TRBJ1-4; clone size: -; D gene: TRBD1; V gene: TRBV28; CDR3 protein: CASSSKGALYEKLFF; CDR3 DNA: TGTGCCAGCAGTTCCAAGGGGGCTTTGTATGAAAAACTGTTTTTT
J gene: TRBJ2-2; clone size: few; D gene: TRBD1; V gene: TRBV18; CDR3 protein: CASSPDGTGDTGELFF; CDR3 DNA: TGTGCCAGCTCACCAGACGGGACAGGGGATACCGGGGAGCTGTTTTTT
J gene: TRBJ2-4; clone size: many; D gene: TRBD2; V gene: TRBV20-1; CDR3 protein: CSARVRAGGIQYF; CDR3 DNA: TGCAGTGCTAGAGTTCGAGCGGGAGGCATTCAGTACTTC
J gene: TRBJ1-2; clone size: few; D gene: -; V gene: TRBV7-2; CDR3 protein: CASSLVQGNYGYTF; CDR3 DNA: TGTGCCAGCAGCTTAGTCCAGGGGAACTATGGCTACACCTTC
J gene: TRBJ2-3; clone size: -; D gene: TRBD2; V gene: TRBV14; CDR3 protein: CASSDGLARSTDTQYF; CDR3 DNA: TGTGCCAGCAGCGATGGACTAGCGCGAAGCACAGATACGCAGTATTTT
J gene: TRBJ2-3; clone size: few; D gene: TRBD1; V gene: TRBV15; CDR3 protein: CATRTPGDRVRPDTQYF; CDR3 DNA: TGTGCCACCAGAACCCCCGGGGACAGGGTGCGACCAGATACGCAGTATTTT
J gene: TRBJ2-6; clone size: few; D gene: -; V gene: TRBV29-1; CDR3 protein: CSVVSTPGANVLTF; CDR3 DNA: TGCAGCGTTGTTTCGACCCCTGGGGCCAACGTCCTGACTTTC
J gene: TRBJ2-3; clone size: few; D gene: TRBD1; V gene: TRBV15; CDR3 protein: CATSSPTGVTDTQYF; CDR3 DNA: TGTGCCACCAGCAGTCCGACAGGGGTCACAGATACGCAGTATTTT
J gene: TRBJ2-3; clone size: -; D gene: -; V gene: TRBV5-1; CDR3 protein: CASRLVGGRSTDTQYF; CDR3 DNA: TGCGCCAGCAGGCTGGTAGGGGGACGGAGCACAGATACGCAGTATTTT
J gene: TRBJ1-3; clone size: few; D gene: -; V gene: TRBV4-3; CDR3 protein: CASRGGDSGNTIYF; CDR3 DNA: TGCGCCAGCAGGGGGGGGGATTCTGGAAACACCATATATTTT
J gene: TRBJ2-7; clone size: few; D gene: -; V gene: TRBV20-1; CDR3 protein: CSAREAPGGLYEQYF; CDR3 DNA: TGCAGTGCTAGGGAGGCCCCGGGGGGCCTCTACGAGCAGTACTTC
J gene: TRBJ1-4; clone size: few; D gene: -; V gene: TRBV20-1; CDR3 protein: CSARDSGPSGEKLFF; CDR3 DNA: TGCAGTGCTAGAGATTCCGGCCCCTCAGGGGAAAAACTGTTTTTT
J gene: TRBJ2-7; clone size: few; D gene: TRBD2; V gene: TRBV20-1; CDR3 protein: CSARGPGGAYEQYF; CDR3 DNA: TGCAGTGCTAGAGGACCGGGAGGGGCCTACGAGCAGTACTTC
J gene: TRBJ2-5; clone size: few; D gene: -; V gene: TRBV6-1; CDR3 protein: CASTDGARETQYF; CDR3 DNA: TGTGCCAGCACGGACGGGGCCAGGGAGACCCAGTACTTC
J gene: TRBJ2-7; clone size: -; D gene: -; V gene: TRBV21-1; CDR3 protein: CASSKSLAGMRVTTSRKQYF; CDR3 DNA: TGTGCCAGCAGCAAATCCCTAGCGGGGATGAGGGTTACTACGAGTCGGAAGCAGTACTTC
J gene: TRBJ2-7; clone size: few; D gene: -; V gene: TRBV20-1; CDR3 protein: CSARLEPQEYEQYF; CDR3 DNA: TGCAGTGCTAGACTAGAACCCCAAGAATACGAGCAGTACTTC
J gene: TRBJ2-5; clone size: few; D gene: TRBD1; V gene: TRBV24-1; CDR3 protein: CATSDPTGGQETQYF; CDR3 DNA: TGTGCCACCAGTGATCCAACAGGGGGCCAAGAGACCCAGTACTTC
J gene: TRBJ2-7; clone size: few; D gene: -; V gene: TRBV20-1; CDR3 protein: CSASLGHEQYF; CDR3 DNA: TGCAGTGCTAGCTTGGGGCACGAGCAGTACTTC
J gene: TRBJ1-2; clone size: few; D gene: TRBD1; V gene: TRBV7-2; CDR3 protein: CASSPQGQAYYGYTF; CDR3 DNA: TGTGCCAGCAGTCCCCAAGGACAGGCTTACTATGGCTACACCTTC
J gene: TRBJ1-4; clone size: -; D gene: -; V gene: TRBV6-1; CDR3 protein: CASRSADASEKLFF; CDR3 DNA: TGTGCCAGCAGATCGGCCGACGCCAGCGAAAAACTGTTTTTT
J gene: TRBJ1-1; clone size: few; D gene: -; V gene: TRBV18; CDR3 protein: CASSPVPLAEAFF; CDR3 DNA: TGTGCCAGCTCACCTGTACCGCTAGCTGAAGCTTTCTTT
J gene: TRBJ1-1; clone size: -; D gene: TRBD1; V gene: TRBV11-2; CDR3 protein: CASRRTGAATEAFF; CDR3 DNA: TGTGCCAGCAGGCGCACAGGGGCCGCGACTGAAGCTTTCTTT
J gene: TRBJ2-5; clone size: -; D gene: -; V gene: TRBV6-5; CDR3 protein: CASSYDTGETQYF; CDR3 DNA: TGTGCCAGCAGTTACGACACCGGAGAGACCCAGTACTTC
J gene: TRBJ2-7; clone size: few; D gene: TRBD1; V gene: TRBV20-1; CDR3 protein: CSARDLKQGAAYEQYF; CDR3 DNA: TGCAGTGCTAGAGACCTGAAACAGGGGGCTGCGTACGAGCAGTACTTC
J gene: TRBJ2-7; clone size: -; D gene: -; V gene: TRBV9; CDR3 protein: CASSVDYMTATYEQYF; CDR3 DNA: TGTGCCAGCAGCGTAGATTATATGACCGCTACCTACGAGCAGTACTTC
J gene: TRBJ2-1; clone size: -; D gene: TRBD2; V gene: TRBV5-4; CDR3 protein: CASSRQTSGRYNEQFF; CDR3 DNA: TGTGCCAGCAGCCGACAGACTAGCGGGAGATACAATGAGCAGTTCTTC
J gene: TRBJ1-1; clone size: -; D gene: TRBD1; V gene: TRBV5-6; CDR3 protein: CASSLVPGQGVGAFF; CDR3 DNA: TGTGCCAGCAGCTTGGTTCCGGGACAGGGGGTTGGAGCTTTCTTT
J gene: TRBJ2-1; clone size: few; D gene: -; V gene: TRBV19; CDR3 protein: CASSIGIEQFF; CDR3 DNA: TGTGCCAGTAGCATAGGCATTGAGCAGTTCTTC